This TCR beta chain was captured by sequencing in a study of blood T cell repertoires in COVID-19. Overall study context: The United States, Italy and Spain supplied acute and convalescent COVID-19 samples. PBMCs, B-cell-depleted T cells, or T cells provided the cDNA or gDNA that made up the material.

In germline, CDR1 is SGHRS, CDR2 YFSETQ. The CDR3 contains 14 residues. The V end was cut by 3 bases, the J end by 5 bases, with 13 bases between. Authors' processing steps: Estimated nucleated cell counts came from reference gene primer amplification. TCRdb's table, derived via immunoSEQ multiplex PCR, lists solely in-frame clones and lacks some. D and trimming were read from the DNA, whereas the V and J calls and clone size are those reported in that table. The sample has hundreds of thousands of clones, around 90% seen once; the top ten hold roughly 1.3%. The TCR sequence derives from a man in his 70s with acute or convalescent COVID-19. What was sequenced was peripheral blood. The rearrangement links TRBV5-1 to TRBJ2-3, with TRBD1 as a possible D gene (6 bases). The CDR3 here is CASSSGTTEDTQYF. The CDR3 DNA is TGCGCCAGCAGCTCCGGGACAACGGAAGATACGCAGTATTTT.